The 22 T cell receptor beta chains presented below share a single source sample, sequenced in a study of T cell changes during pregnancy in multiple sclerosis. Method: immunoSEQ multiplex PCR; TCRdb's copy keeps in-frame clones and lacks some. The repertoire holds around 40,000 clones, roughly nine tenths seen once, with about 0.42% in the top ten. Material: CD4+ T cells from peripheral blood mononuclear cells, obtained in the third trimester of pregnancy. The receptors were gathered from a female donor in good health, enrolled as a control in a pregnancy study.

The genes are TRBV30 and TRBJ2-3, with 8 nucleotides matching TRBD2. The V gene's germline CDR1 is GTSNPN and CDR2 SVGIG (reference sequence). V was pared by 0 bases and J by 1 base, with 3 bases of the junction left unmatched. The CDR3 length is 15 residues. DNA of the CDR3: TGTGCCTGGAGTGTAAGAGCGGGGGGCACAGATACGCAGTATTTT. Amino acid sequence: CAWSVRAGGTDTQYF. The full variable domain, in which reference TRBV30 and TRBJ2-3 provide the parts outside the CDR3, is SQTIHQWPATLVQPVGSPLSLECTVEGTSNPNLYWYRQAAGRGLQLLFYSVGIGQISSEVPQNLSASRPQDRQFILSSKKLLLSDSGFYLCAWSVRAGGTDTQYFGPGTRLTVL.

The rearrangement joins TRBV29-1 to TRBJ2-3; 13 bases line up with TRBD2. The V and J ends lost 7 bases and 4 bases, in that order; junction bases with no gene match: 11. CDR3 size: 16 residues. CDR1 is SQVTM and CDR2 is ANQGSEA in the germline V gene. This chain's CDR3 is CSARTSGRMSADTQYF. DNA of the CDR3: TGCAGCGCCCGGACTAGCGGGAGAATGTCAGCAGATACGCAGTATTTT.

The chain combines TRBV5-8 with TRBJ2-1; 7 nucleotides line up with TRBD2. V was clipped by 4 bases and J by 9 bases; unmatched bases: 7. This CDR3 has 13 residues. From germline, CDR1 is SGHTS and CDR2 YDEGEE. CDR3 nucleotides: TGTGCCAGCAGCCCAGTTAGGGAGGGTGAGCAGTTCTTC. Its protein product is CASSPVREGEQFF.

This chain joins TRBV7-2 and TRBJ1-2, with TRBD1 identical over 8 bases. The CDR3 length is 14 residues. V shed 5 bases and J 4 bases; nucleotides not matched to a gene: 6. Germline V lookup: CDR1 SGHTA, CDR2 FQGNSA. The chain's CDR3 is CASSAHQGAYGYTF. The CDR3 bases are TGTGCCAGCAGCGCCCACCAGGGGGCCTATGGCTACACCTTC.

The V and J genes are TRBV5-1 and TRBJ2-1, with 16 bases lining up with TRBD2. There are 14 residues in the CDR3. Germline V CDR1 and CDR2: SGHRS, YFSETQ. V was pared by 4 bases and J by 9 bases, with 1 base of the junction left unmatched. The CDR3 region is CASSGTSGGGEQFF. In nucleotides, the CDR3 is TGCGCCAGCAGCGGGACTAGCGGGGGGGGTGAGCAGTTCTTC.

The rearrangement links TRBV18 to TRBJ2-2, with TRBD2 identical over 11 bases. The CDR3 consists of 16 residues. V lost 3 bases and J lost 4; bases outside the gene matches: 4. From germline, CDR1 is KGHSH and CDR2 LQKENI. CDR3 amino acids: CASSPLAGGPTGELFF. The DNA of the CDR3 is TGTGCCAGCTCACCCTTAGCGGGGGGGCCCACCGGGGAGCTGTTTTTT.

The V gene is TRBV4-2, the J gene TRBJ1-2; 7 nucleotides agree with TRBD1. Trimming cost V 1 base and J 4 bases; bases outside gene matches: 12. Germline loops: CDR1 LGHNA, CDR2 YNFKEQ. The CDR3 is 17 residues long. The CDR3 DNA reads TGTGCCAGCAGCCAAGGAACAGGGGATGGGGGGTCCTATGGCTACACCTTC. Protein sequence: CASSQGTGDGGSYGYTF.

The V and J genes are TRBV5-6 and TRBJ2-7, with TRBD1 matching 7 bases. Germline CDR1 is SGHDT and CDR2 is YYEEEE. This CDR3 is built from 14 residues. V shed 2 bases and J 2 bases; nucleotides not matched to a gene: 4. As DNA, the CDR3 is TGTGCCAGCAGCTTAAAGGGGGCTCCCTACGAGCAGTACTTC. Amino acid sequence: CASSLKGAPYEQYF.

This clone showed up just a few times. The chain uses TRBV7-2 and TRBJ2-3; 7 nucleotides align to TRBD2. The V gene's germline CDR1 is SGHTA and CDR2 FQGNSA. Trimming took 1 base from V and 4 from J; bases not matched to a gene: 11. The CDR3 contains 17 residues. The CDR3 region is CASSLGASGSGADTQYF. Written as DNA, the CDR3 is TGTGCCAGCAGCTTAGGAGCTAGCGGTTCGGGGGCAGATACGCAGTATTTT.

The chain recombines TRBV7-9 with TRBJ2-1; D gene unclear. This CDR3 is 12 amino acids long. CDR1 and CDR2 from the germline V gene are SEHNR and FQNEAQ (reference sequence). The germline V and J ends were trimmed by 3 bases and 9 bases, with 9 bases remaining between them. The CDR3 loop reads CASSFGWSEQFF. CDR3 in DNA: TGTGCCAGCAGCTTCGGCTGGAGTGAGCAGTTCTTC.

The chain uses TRBV11-1 and TRBJ1-5, with D perhaps TRBD1 (5 bases). Per the germline V gene, CDR1 is SGHAT and CDR2 is FQDESV (reference sequence). V shed 3 bases and J shed 9 bases, with 12 bases lying between them. The CDR3 consists of 13 residues. CDR3 sequence reads: CASSLTVGGPQHF. In nucleotides, the CDR3 is TGTGCCAGCAGCTTGACCGTGGGGGGGCCCCAGCATTTT. The whole variable domain, remainder taken from reference TRBV11-1 and TRBJ1-5, is EAEVAQSPRYKITEKSQAVAFWCDPISGHATLYWYRQILGQGPELLVQFQDESVVDDSQLPKDRFSAERLKGVDSTLKIQPAELGDSAMYLCASSLTVGGPQHFGDGTRLSIL.

V and J are TRBV5-5 and TRBJ2-2, with TRBD1 matching 7 bases. The CDR3 sequence is 15 residues long. Trimming took 2 bases from V and 7 from J; bases not matched to a gene: 8. From germline, CDR1 is SGHKS and CDR2 YYEKEE (reference sequence). CDR3 bases: TGTGCCAGCAGCTTTTTCGACAGGGCGGGCGGGGAGCTGTTTTTT. Amino acid sequence: CASSFFDRAGGELFF.

The rearrangement uses TRBV9 and TRBJ2-5; 7 positions agree with TRBD2. CDR3 size: 14 residues. V lost 2 bases, J lost 1 base, and 2 bases stayed unmatched. CDR1 and CDR2 from the germline V gene are SGDLS and YYNGEE. The CDR3 region has the DNA TGTGCCAGCAGCGTGCGGGGGACCCAAGAGACCCAGTACTTC. It codes for CASSVRGTQETQYF.

J is TRBJ2-5 and V is TRBV6-5; perhaps TRBD2 as D (6 bases). V was shortened by 6 bases and J by 9 bases, with 20 bases between the two germline ends. This CDR3 region has 14 residues. In germline, CDR1 is MNHEY, CDR2 SVGAGI. The CDR3 region is CASRLDSPGGAQYF. The CDR3 DNA reads as TGTGCCAGCAGACTGGACTCCCCCGGCGGGGCCCAGTACTTC.

This clone came up once. V gene TRBV19 combines with J gene TRBJ1-2; no clear D. CDR1 LNHDA and CDR2 SQIVND come from the germline V gene (reference sequence). The CDR3 spans 12 residues. V lost 5 bases to trimming and J lost 8 bases, with 12 bases between them. The CDR3 sequence: CASSWEGRGYTF. The CDR3 nucleotides are TGTGCCAGTAGTTGGGAGGGCAGGGGCTACACCTTC.

The chain uses TRBV11-2 and TRBJ2-5; D is unclear. Looked up from germline, CDR1 is SGHAT and CDR2 is FQNNGV. This CDR3 region has 14 residues. V lost 7 bases and J 7 bases, leaving 19 bases between the germline ends. In DNA form, the CDR3 reads TGTGCCAGCACCTTCCTCAGGTCCGGCCGGACCCAGTACTTC. Encoded protein: CASTFLRSGRTQYF.

The chain employs TRBV6-5 and TRBJ1-2; TRBD1 aligns across 7 bases. In germline, CDR1 is MNHEY, CDR2 SVGAGI. J gave up 6 bases and V 3 bases, and 4 bases lay outside the gene matches. This CDR3 region has 13 residues. The CDR3, as DNA: TGTGCCAGCAGTTATAGGGGGCCCAATGGCTACACCTTC. As protein: CASSYRGPNGYTF.

This clone was seen a single time. The V call is TRBV28, the J call TRBJ1-1; D gene uncertain. This CDR3 has 14 residues. CDR1 is MDHEN and CDR2 is SYDVKM in the germline V gene. Trimming pared 5 bases from V and 1 base from J, leaving 11 bases between. CDR3 DNA: TGTGCCAGCAGTAAATTTCAAAAGAACACTGAAGCTTTCTTT. Translated: CASSKFQKNTEAFF.

The chain links TRBV15 to TRBJ1-6; TRBD1 aligns across 8 bases. There are 16 residues in the CDR3. Per germline, CDR1 LNHNV and CDR2 YYDKDF (reference sequence). After removal of 3 bases from V and 3 bases from J, the junction contained 4 bases not matched to a gene. CDR3 in DNA: TGTGCCACCAGCAGGGAAGGACAGGGCTATAATTCACCCCTCCACTTT. Protein product: CATSREGQGYNSPLHF.

This clone was recorded a few times. The V gene is TRBV9, the J gene TRBJ1-1; D remains unclear. This CDR3 is 14 amino acids long. Trimming removed 4 bases from V and 1 base from J, with 11 bases in between. CDR1 is SGDLS and CDR2 is YYNGEE in the germline V gene. In DNA, the CDR3 is TGTGCCAGCAGCCCTCGCTATGCGAACACTGAAGCTTTCTTT. Protein product: CASSPRYANTEAFF.

The chain combines TRBV7-6 with TRBJ2-7, with D possibly TRBD2 on 7 matching bases. CDR1 is SGHVS, CDR2 FNYEAQ, per germline. The V and J ends lost 1 base and 5 bases respectively, with 21 bases between them. This CDR3 is 17 amino acids long. CDR3 sequence reads: CASSLEVAEGGRNEQYF. The CDR3 nucleotides read TGTGCCAGCAGCTTAGAAGTAGCGGAGGGGGGGAGGAACGAGCAGTACTTC.

This clone occurred a few times. The gene calls are TRBV30 and TRBJ1-2, with TRBD1 as a possible D gene (5 bases). Per germline, CDR1 GTSNPN and CDR2 SVGIG (reference sequence). The ends were cut back, 6 bases at V and 8 bases at J, with 22 bases in the middle. The length of the CDR3 is 14 residues. For the CDR3, the DNA is TGTGCCTGCCAACCTGGGGCAGGTACAGGCGGCTACACCTTC. This codes for CACQPGAGTGGYTF.